This TCR beta chain is from a study of regulatory T cells in long-lasting Graves disease. For the study at large: Patients with persistent Graves' disease had over 5 years of antithyroid drugs and persistent TSH receptor antibodies.

Study observations and caveats: Sample size, which was small, may have reduced accuracy. Whereas more than 950 public clonotypes were shared by new patients, persistent patients shared more, at a few thousand.

This clonotype was picked up many times. No antigen is known for it. According to the study, TCR beta libraries were built with iRepertoire HTBI primers and CDR3-region Arm-PCR. TCRdb independently ran MiXCR on the multiplex PCR reads; one entry per CDR3 protein. The sample records a few hundred thousand distinct CDR3 sequences, roughly a fifth being singletons. V lost 4 bases, J lost 5 bases, and 12 bases lay in between. Germline V gene sequence: CDR1 MDHEN, CDR2 SYDVKM. The CDR3 runs 13 residues. Time point described: persistent/refractory GD, antithyroid drugs over 5 years with positive TRAb. PBMC-extracted RNA yielded the TCR library. The patients were drawn from one endocrinology department in Xi'an, China.

The TCR originated in a female donor with Graves disease. The rearrangement uses TRBV28 and TRBJ2-7; no reliable D call. The material was peripheral blood mononuclear cells (PBMCs), obtained when the disease was refractory, from a patient treated with antithyroid drugs. For the CDR3, the DNA is TGTGCCAGCAGTTACCCCTCCCTGGACGAGCAGTACTTC. This encodes CASSYPSLDEQYF.